What follows is one T cell receptor beta chain and its context. The record originates from a study of blood T cell repertoires in COVID-19. Study-level background: Material from acute and convalescent COVID-19 was sourced from the United States, Italy and Spain.

CDR1 and CDR2 from the germline V gene are SGHAT and FQNNGV. V was shortened by 5 bases and J by 2 bases, with 12 bases between the two germline ends. This CDR3 is 14 amino acids long. TCRdb's copy holds only in-frame clones and misses some; the assay was immunoSEQ multiplex PCR. The sample has around 150,000 clones; about 91% are singletons. This clonotype was sampled from a woman in her fifties or sixties who had recovered from COVID-19. V usage is TRBV11-2 and J usage is TRBJ2-5, with a tentative D call TRBD1 (5 bases). The sequenced sample was peripheral blood. CDR3: CASSTPDTQETQYF. The CDR3 coding sequence is TGTGCCAGCAGCACTCCGGACACGCAAGAGACCCAGTACTTC.